This entry is about one T cell receptor (beta chain). What it recognizes is unknown. The data were taken from a study of T-cell memory formation after mild COVID-19. Overall study results and limits: Second-wave clones peaking on day 37 lacked confirmed SARS-CoV-2 specificity.

In TCRdb, the 5' RACE reads were re-called with MiXCR into one record per CDR3 protein. The sample comprises about 390,000 distinct CDR3 sequences, 16% of which are singletons, and roughly 21% rests with the top ten. The TCR sequence derives from a man between 18 and 35 years old who had mild COVID-19 (a few samples of this study predate the infection). Cell type and time point are not known. Sequences were obtained from PBMCs or a T cell subset sorted from them (not recorded which).

The DNA of the CDR3 is TGTGCCAGCAGCGCGACTATCGGGACAGGGACTCAAGAGACCCAGTACTTC. Translation: CASSATIGTGTQETQYF. The chain links TRBV6-2 or TRBV6-3 to TRBJ2-5; 9 nucleotides match TRBD1. The ends lost 6 bases at V and 2 bases at J; junction bases unmatched: 13. Germline CDR1 MNHEY, CDR2 SVGEGT. The CDR3 loop spans 17 amino acids.